This is a list of T cell receptor beta chains from one sample in a study of blood T cell repertoires in COVID-19. Clones were sequenced by immunoSEQ multiplex PCR, and TCRdb holds only the in-frame ones, with some missing. The repertoire consists of hundreds of thousands of clones, with around 86% occurring once and the leading ten covering roughly 5%. Sequencing was carried out using PBMCs or T cells enriched from blood (not recorded which). Receptors originate from a man in his sixties who had recovered from COVID-19. Both conserved end residues are part of each CDR3. Each record gives: V gene, D gene, CDR3 length, clone size, J gene, CDR3 protein, CDR3 DNA. A D gene is named only where the DNA matches it firmly. Not all rows give a size; the values are once, few, many and, for expanded clones, a class.

v_gene: TRBV27
d_gene: NA
len: 14
abundance: NA
j_gene: TRBJ2-1
CDR3aa: CASSLFGLYNEQFF
CDR3nt: TGTGCCAGCAGTTTGTTCGGTCTCTACAATGAGCAGTTCTTC

v_gene: TRBV28
d_gene: TRBD1
len: 15
abundance: NA
j_gene: TRBJ2-2
CDR3aa: CASSYDRGDTGELFF
CDR3nt: TGTGCCAGCAGTTATGACAGGGGCGACACCGGGGAGCTGTTTTTT

v_gene: TRBV3-1/TRBV3-2
d_gene: NA
len: 14
abundance: NA
j_gene: TRBJ1-1
CDR3aa: CASSVNGGDTEAFF
CDR3nt: TGTGCCAGCAGCGTTAACGGCGGAGACACTGAAGCTTTCTTT

v_gene: TRBV5-1
d_gene: NA
len: 15
abundance: NA
j_gene: TRBJ1-1
CDR3aa: CASSLAGGTLTEAFF
CDR3nt: TGCGCCAGCAGCTTGGCCGGCGGGACCCTCACTGAAGCTTTCTTT

v_gene: TRBV2
d_gene: TRBD1
len: 18
abundance: NA
j_gene: TRBJ2-5
CDR3aa: CASSLPLDRAEIQETQYF
CDR3nt: TGTGCCAGCAGTCTACCCCTGGACAGGGCCGAAATCCAAGAGACCCAGTACTTC

v_gene: TRBV4-1
d_gene: NA
len: 13
abundance: NA
j_gene: TRBJ1-5
CDR3aa: CASSQRENQPQHF
CDR3nt: TGCGCCAGCAGCCAGAGAGAAAATCAGCCCCAGCATTTT

v_gene: TRBV5-8
d_gene: TRBD1
len: 14
abundance: NA
j_gene: TRBJ2-5
CDR3aa: CASSRDRGQETQYF
CDR3nt: TGTGCCAGCAGCAGGGACAGGGGGCAAGAGACCCAGTACTTC

v_gene: TRBV7-9
d_gene: TRBD2
len: 15
abundance: once
j_gene: TRBJ2-1
CDR3aa: CASSLAELAGNEQFF
CDR3nt: TGTGCCAGCAGCTTAGCTGAACTAGCGGGCAATGAGCAGTTCTTC

v_gene: TRBV7-2
d_gene: NA
len: 14
abundance: NA
j_gene: TRBJ2-5
CDR3aa: CASSLWFGEETQYF
CDR3nt: TGTGCCAGCAGCTTATGGTTCGGGGAAGAGACCCAGTACTTC

v_gene: TRBV2
d_gene: TRBD1
len: 15
abundance: NA
j_gene: TRBJ2-7
CDR3aa: CASCKSGQGPYEQYF
CDR3nt: TGTGCCAGCTGTAAATCGGGACAGGGACCCTACGAGCAGTACTTC

v_gene: TRBV7-3
d_gene: TRBD2
len: 14
abundance: NA
j_gene: TRBJ2-5
CDR3aa: CASSSQAGEETQYF
CDR3nt: TGTGCCAGCAGCTCCCAGGCGGGAGAAGAGACCCAGTACTTC

v_gene: TRBV7-2
d_gene: TRBD1
len: 19
abundance: NA
j_gene: TRBJ2-4
CDR3aa: CASSLVRGPSSRAKNIQYF
CDR3nt: TGTGCCAGCAGCTTAGTAAGGGGGCCCTCATCTAGAGCCAAAAACATTCAGTACTTC

v_gene: TRBV9
d_gene: NA
len: 13
abundance: once
j_gene: TRBJ1-1
CDR3aa: CASSARLNTEAFF
CDR3nt: TGTGCCAGCAGCGCCAGGCTGAACACTGAAGCTTTCTTT

v_gene: TRBV27
d_gene: TRBD2
len: 18
abundance: NA
j_gene: TRBJ2-3
CDR3aa: CASSRGLAGARKADTQYF
CDR3nt: TGTGCCAGCAGCCGCGGACTAGCGGGAGCCCGGAAGGCAGATACGCAGTATTTT

v_gene: TRBV30
d_gene: TRBD2
len: 14
abundance: NA
j_gene: TRBJ2-7
CDR3aa: CAWSRTSGAYEQYF
CDR3nt: TGTGCCTGGAGTAGGACTAGCGGGGCCTACGAGCAGTACTTC

v_gene: TRBV11-2
d_gene: NA
len: 15
abundance: NA
j_gene: TRBJ1-5
CDR3aa: CASSPDSYSNQPQHF
CDR3nt: TGTGCCAGCAGCCCGGACAGTTATAGCAATCAGCCCCAGCATTTT

v_gene: TRBV7-2
d_gene: TRBD2
len: 15
abundance: NA
j_gene: TRBJ2-1
CDR3aa: CASSLMSGRSHEQFF
CDR3nt: TGTGCCAGCAGCTTAATGAGCGGGAGATCCCATGAGCAGTTCTTC

v_gene: TRBV27
d_gene: TRBD1
len: 17
abundance: NA
j_gene: TRBJ2-1
CDR3aa: CASRRFGTGDRYNEQFF
CDR3nt: TGTGCCAGCAGAAGGTTCGGGACAGGGGACAGATACAATGAGCAGTTCTTC

v_gene: TRBV7-2
d_gene: TRBD2
len: 15
abundance: few
j_gene: TRBJ2-1
CDR3aa: CASSQLAGGPNEQFF
CDR3nt: TGTGCCAGCAGCCAACTAGCGGGAGGGCCCAATGAGCAGTTCTTC

v_gene: TRBV2
d_gene: TRBD1
len: 13
abundance: NA
j_gene: TRBJ1-2
CDR3aa: CASSLQGSYGYTF
CDR3nt: TGTGCCAGCAGCCTACAGGGGTCCTATGGCTACACCTTC

v_gene: TRBV7-3
d_gene: NA
len: 13
abundance: NA
j_gene: TRBJ1-1
CDR3aa: CASSFDWNTEAFF
CDR3nt: TGTGCCAGCAGCTTTGACTGGAACACTGAAGCTTTCTTT